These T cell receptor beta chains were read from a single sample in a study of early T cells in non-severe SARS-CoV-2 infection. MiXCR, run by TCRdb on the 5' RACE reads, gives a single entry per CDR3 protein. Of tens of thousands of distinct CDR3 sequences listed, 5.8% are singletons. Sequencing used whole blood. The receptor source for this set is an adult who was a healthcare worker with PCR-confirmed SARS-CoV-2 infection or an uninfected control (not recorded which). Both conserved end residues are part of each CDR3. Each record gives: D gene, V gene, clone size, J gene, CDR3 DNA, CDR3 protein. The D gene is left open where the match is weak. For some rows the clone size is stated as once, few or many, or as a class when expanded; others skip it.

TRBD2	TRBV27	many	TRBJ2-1	TGTGCCAGCACCTCCCTCACTAGCGGGAGCTACAATGAGCAGTTCTTC	CASTSLTSGSYNEQFF
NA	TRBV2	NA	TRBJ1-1	TGTGCCAGCAGTGTCCGGACGAGGGAAGCTTTCTTT	CASSVRTREAFF
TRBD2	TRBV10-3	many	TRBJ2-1	TGTGCCATCAGTGAGTCGAAGGGACTAGGTGAGCAGTTCTTC	CAISESKGLGEQFF
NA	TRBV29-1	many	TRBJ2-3	TGCAGCGTTTCATTAACAGATACGCAGTATTTT	CSVSLTDTQYF
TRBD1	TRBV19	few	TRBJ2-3	TGTGCCAGCAGGGGGCTAGGGGATACGCAGTATTTT	CASRGLGDTQYF
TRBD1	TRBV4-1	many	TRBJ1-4	TGCGCCAGCAGCCAACCCACAGGGGTAGTTGCAACTAATGAAAAACTGTTTTTT	CASSQPTGVVATNEKLFF
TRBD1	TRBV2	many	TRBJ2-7	TGTGCCAGCAGACTGGGACAGGCGGTCTACGAGCAGTACTTC	CASRLGQAVYEQYF
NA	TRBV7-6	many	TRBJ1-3	TGTGCCAGCAGCTTAATGGGCAGGGGTTCTGGAAACACCATATATTTT	CASSLMGRGSGNTIYF
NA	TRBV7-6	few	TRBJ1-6	TGTGCCAGCAGCTTAGCCACAGGAAATTCACCCCTCCACTTT	CASSLATGNSPLHF
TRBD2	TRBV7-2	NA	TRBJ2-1	TGTGCCAGCAGCCCCCGGGGCGGGGGGTTCTCCTACAATGAGCAGTTCTTC	CASSPRGGGFSYNEQFF
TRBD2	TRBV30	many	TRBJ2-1	TGTGCCTGGCAATTAGCGGGAGGGAACAATGAGCAGTTCTTC	CAWQLAGGNNEQFF
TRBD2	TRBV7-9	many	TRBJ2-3	TGTGCCAGCAGTAAGGCTAGCGGGAGGGCCGATACGCAGTATTTT	CASSKASGRADTQYF
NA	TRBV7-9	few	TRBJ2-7	TGTGCCAGCAGCCCCGGGACGCCCGTCTACGAGCAGTACTTC	CASSPGTPVYEQYF
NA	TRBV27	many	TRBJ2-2	TGTGCCAGCAGTTTTAGTAGTACCGACACCGGGGAGCTGTTTTTT	CASSFSSTDTGELFF
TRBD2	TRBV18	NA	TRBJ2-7	TGTGCCAGCTCATCTCCGGGACTAGCGGGGGGTTTGACCTACGAGCAGTACTTC	CASSSPGLAGGLTYEQYF
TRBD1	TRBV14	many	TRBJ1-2	TGTGCCAGCAGCCAACGAAGACAGGGGAATGGCTACACCTTC	CASSQRRQGNGYTF
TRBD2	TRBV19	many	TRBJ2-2	TGTGCCACAACGAAGCGGGAGAGGGCCGGGGAGCTGTTTTTT	CATTKRERAGELFF
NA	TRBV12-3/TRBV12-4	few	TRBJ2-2	TGTGCCAGCAGAAAACTGGTATACCGGGAGCTGTTTTTT	CASRKLVYRELFF
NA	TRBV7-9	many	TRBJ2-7	TGTGCCAGCAGTGGGGGGCGTTCGTCCTACGAGCAGTACTTC	CASSGGRSSYEQYF
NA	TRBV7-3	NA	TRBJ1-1	TGTGCCAGCAGCTTACAGGGCAGAGGCAAGGACACTGAAGCTTTCTTT	CASSLQGRGKDTEAFF